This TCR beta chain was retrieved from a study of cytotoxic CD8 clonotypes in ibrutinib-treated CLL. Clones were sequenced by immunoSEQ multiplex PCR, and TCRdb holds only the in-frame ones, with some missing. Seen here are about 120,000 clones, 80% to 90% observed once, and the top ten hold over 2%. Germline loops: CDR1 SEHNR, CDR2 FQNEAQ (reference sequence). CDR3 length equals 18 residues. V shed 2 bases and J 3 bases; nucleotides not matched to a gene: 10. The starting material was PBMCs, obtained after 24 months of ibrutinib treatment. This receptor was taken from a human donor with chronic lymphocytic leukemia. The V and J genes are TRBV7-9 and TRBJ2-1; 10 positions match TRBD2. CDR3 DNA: TGTGCCAGCAGCTTAAAATCACGACTAGCGGGCCTCTACAATGAGCAGTTCTTC. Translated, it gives CASSLKSRLAGLYNEQFF. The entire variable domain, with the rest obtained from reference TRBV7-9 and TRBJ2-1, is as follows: DTGVSQNPRHKITKRGQNVTFRCDPISEHNRLYWYRQTLGQGPEFLTYFQNEAQLEKSRLLSDRFSAERPKGSFSTLEIQRTEQGDSAMYLCASSLKSRLAGLYNEQFFGPGTRLTVL.